This T cell receptor (beta chain) was observed in a study of blood T cells in healthy people across ages. The wider study: Capturing about one barcoded beta molecule per two T cells was achieved by template switching.

The germline CDR1 and CDR2 sequences are DFQATT and SNEGSKA (reference sequence). The junction had 8 bases not matched to a gene; V was cut back by 4 bases and J by 4 bases. The CDR3 runs to 16 residues. This clonotype turned up a few times. Next came a second PCR, run for about 6 to 11 cycles, which used a sample-barcoded 5' primer along with a J-beta primer mix. A tag from a template-switch adaptor with 12 random nucleotides marked each cDNA molecule. Any given sample supplied a minimum of 2.5 million CDR3-containing paired-end reads. One entry per CDR3 protein, called by TCRdb with MiXCR from the 5' RACE reads. The sample records around 1,500,000 distinct CDR3 sequences, roughly 40% being singletons.

The source material was blood. The V call is TRBV20-1, the J call TRBJ2-6, with 9 bases aligning to TRBD1. The sequence came from a woman in her late teens or twenties in good health. The CDR3 spells CSATRTGVSGANVLTF. The CDR3 nucleotides read TGCAGTGCTACCCGGACAGGGGTGTCCGGGGCCAACGTCCTGACTTTC.